This T cell receptor beta chain stems from a study of CD8 T cells in ankylosing spondylitis. TCRdb reprocessed the 5' RACE reads via MiXCR and lists one record per CDR3 protein. Counted here are 380,000 or so distinct CDR3 sequences, 20% occurring once; the ten biggest clones make up around 12%. CDR1 is SGHDN, CDR2 FVKESK, per germline. The CDR3 contains 16 residues. V shed 0 bases and J 9 bases; nucleotides not matched to a gene: 10. This TCR came from a male donor with ankylosing spondylitis or in good health (not recorded which). This rearrangement joins TRBV14 to TRBJ2-1, with 8 bases matching TRBD1. What was sequenced was blood, either unsorted or a sorted T cell fraction (not recorded which). The CDR3, as DNA: TGTGCCAGCAGCCAAGATCAGTGGACAGGGTGGAGTGAGCAGTTCTTC. This gives the protein CASSQDQWTGWSEQFF.